This T cell receptor (beta chain) is from a study of Graves' ophthalmopathy and Graves' hyperthyroidism. Study observations and caveats: In blood appeared most of the expanded thyroid clonotypes whose frequency exceeded 0.001. Ophthalmopathy cases were distinguished from stable hyperthyroidism by a 13-signature model, reaching 85% to 90% sensitivity and around 83% specificity.

Researchers took RNA transcripts and amplified TCR beta CDR3 regions from them. HTBI primers primed a first-round RT-PCR, and a second-round multiplex PCR followed. TCRdb itself ran the multiplex PCR reads through MiXCR, one entry per CDR3 protein. The sample holds 680,000 or so distinct CDR3 sequences, roughly 20% seen once. This clonotype was detected ten times or more. Its antigen is unidentified. The CDR3 is 14 amino acids. Trimming stripped 5 bases from V and 1 base from J, with 11 bases between. Calling hyperthyroidism stable required that no ophthalmopathy show up within 18 months of follow-up. Hyperthyroidism in these 18- to 65-year-old patients was newly diagnosed, lasting under 2 months.

This chain uses TRBV12-3 or TRBV12-4 with TRBJ1-1; no clear D gene. The receptor's source is a woman aged 18-29 years with stable Graves' hyperthyroidism. Some clones in this sample may be carry-over from other donors' samples. Sequencing was carried out using peripheral blood. This chain's CDR3 is CASSPRGGNTEAFF. The CDR3 DNA follows: TGTGCCAGCAGTCCCCGTGGTGGGAACACTGAAGCTTTCTTT.